This TCR beta chain was sequenced in a study of T cell repertoires in aging, cancer and after chemotherapy. Overall study context: Clear clonal overlap appeared across healthy donor samples taken over several months to years. Whole-study findings and limits: Loss of evenness, beyond lost richness, contributed to age-related TCR diversity decline in cancer patients.

Amplification of TCR beta used genomic DNA extracted from peripheral blood. A mixed TRB-A/B primer pool amplified rearranged TRB by multiplex touch-down PCR. TCRdb recomputed calls from the multiplex PCR reads with MiXCR, one row per CDR3 protein. Seen here are thousands of distinct CDR3 sequences, around 50% observed once, and the top ten hold roughly 21%. Note on this clonotype: Its antigen is currently unknown.

The clonotype comes from a human donor in good health. The sequencing sample was made of blood.

In nucleotides, the CDR3 is TGTGCCAGCAGGAGAAAGTACGAGCAGTACTTC. Its protein is CASRRKYEQYF. The rearrangement joins TRBV27 to TRBJ2-7; D unclear. CDR3 length: 11 residues. Trimming took off 6 bases at V and 4 bases at J, with 7 bases between the two ends. Germline assignment: CDR1 MNHEY and CDR2 SMNVEV (reference sequence).